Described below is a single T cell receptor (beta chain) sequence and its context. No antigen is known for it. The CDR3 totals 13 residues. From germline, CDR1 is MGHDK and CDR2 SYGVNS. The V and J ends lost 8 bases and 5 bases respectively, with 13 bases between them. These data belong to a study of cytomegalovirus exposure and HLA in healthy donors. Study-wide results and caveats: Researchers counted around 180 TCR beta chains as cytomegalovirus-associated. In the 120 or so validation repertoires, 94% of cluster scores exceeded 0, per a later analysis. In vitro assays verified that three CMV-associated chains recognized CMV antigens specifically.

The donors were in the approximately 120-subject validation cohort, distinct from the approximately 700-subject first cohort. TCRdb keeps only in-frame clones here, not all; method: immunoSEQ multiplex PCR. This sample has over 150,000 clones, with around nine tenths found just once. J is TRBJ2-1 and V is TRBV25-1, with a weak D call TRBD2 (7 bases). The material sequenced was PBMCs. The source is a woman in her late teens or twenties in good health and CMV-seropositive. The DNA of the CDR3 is TGTGCCAGCTGGGGGGGGCCTAACAATGAGCAGTTCTTC. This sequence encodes CASWGGPNNEQFF.